The 18 T cell receptor beta chains presented below share a single source sample, sequenced in a study of shared clonotypes between healthy human individuals. Method: immunoSEQ multiplex PCR; TCRdb's copy keeps in-frame clones and lacks some. The data hold approximately 2,300,000 clones, with about nine tenths observed a single time. The sequenced sample consisted of naive CD4+ T cells from PBMCs. Subset defined: CD45RA+ positively selected. Every receptor here comes from a man aged 18 to 35 in good health. Some clones in this sample may be carry-over from other donors' samples.

This chain uses TRBV5-1 with TRBJ2-3, with D possibly matching TRBD2 (5 bases). CDR1 and CDR2 (germline): SGHRS, YFSETQ. There are 16 residues in the CDR3. Between the trimmed V and J ends, which lost 0 bases and 3 bases, there was a span of 14 bases. The CDR3 spells CASSLGGSQSTDTQYF. The CDR3 DNA follows: TGCGCCAGCAGCTTGGGAGGGAGTCAATCGACAGATACGCAGTATTTT.

The gene calls are TRBV7-2 and TRBJ2-7; no reliable D call. The germline V gene has CDR1 SGHTA and CDR2 FQGNSA. The CDR3 contains 14 residues. Trimming shortened V by 5 bases and J by 6 bases, and 17 bases separated the two germline ends. The CDR3 bases are TGTGCCAGCAGCCCAAGACGGGCCGGAGCCGAGCAGTACTTC. It specifies CASSPRRAGAEQYF.

The V and J genes are TRBV29-1 and TRBJ2-3, with 8 nucleotides matching TRBD1. The CDR3 is 15 amino acids. Germline V gene data show CDR1 as SQVTM and CDR2 as ANQGSEA. With V trimmed by 6 bases and J by 1 base, 9 bases remained unmatched. The CDR3 region is CSVAEQGDGTDTQYF. CDR3 sequence (DNA): TGCAGCGTCGCGGAACAGGGGGATGGCACAGATACGCAGTATTTT.

This clone showed up just once. The same CDR3 also results from other DNA sequences found in this sample. The chain uses TRBV30 and TRBJ2-5, with unresolved D. Trimming took off 1 base at V and 3 bases at J, with 9 bases between the two ends. Germline V gene sequence: CDR1 GTSNPN, CDR2 SVGIG (reference sequence). The length of the CDR3 is 13 residues. In DNA form, the CDR3 reads TGTGCCTGGAGTGGGACCGGAAAAGAGACCCAGTACTTC. Residues: CAWSGTGKETQYF.

Notes on this clone: The sample contains more than one DNA sequence encoding this CDR3. The chain couples TRBV2 to TRBJ2-1; weak D call: TRBD1 (5 bases). From germline, CDR1 is SNHLY and CDR2 FYNNEI. Trimming took 4 bases from V and 8 from J, leaving 6 bases between them. CDR3 length equals 11 residues. The CDR3 region is CASSVGDEQFF. DNA of the CDR3: TGTGCCAGCAGTGTAGGGGATGAGCAGTTCTTC.

With respect to this clone: Other nucleotide sequences in the sample specify the same CDR3. V is TRBV5-1 and J is TRBJ1-5, with TRBD1 matching 7 bases. Germline CDR1 SGHRS, CDR2 YFSETQ. CDR3 length: 17 amino acids. J was trimmed by 0 bases and V by 0 bases; bases with no gene match: 6. CDR3 sequence: CASSLGQGGSSNQPQHF. The CDR3 DNA reads TGCGCCAGCAGCTTGGGGCAGGGGGGATCTAGCAATCAGCCCCAGCATTTT. Filled out from reference TRBV5-1 and TRBJ1-5, the complete variable domain reads KAGVTQTPRYLIKTRGQQVTLSCSPISGHRSVSWYQQTPGQGLQFLFEYFSETQRNKGNFPGRFSGRQFSNSRSEMNVSTLELGDSALYLCASSLGQGGSSNQPQHFGDGTRLSIL.

As regards this clone: Additional DNA sequences in this sample encode the identical CDR3. The CDR3: CASSASSGTDTQYF. The CDR3 nucleotides are TGTGCCAGCAGTGCTAGCTCCGGCACAGATACGCAGTATTTT. The genes are TRBV2 and TRBJ2-3, with D maybe TRBD2 (5 bases). Looked up from germline, CDR1 is SNHLY and CDR2 is FYNNEI. There are 14 residues in the CDR3. V was clipped by 4 bases and J by 1 base, with 9 bases between them.

This clone was detected a few times. The sample has other DNA sequences that encode this CDR3 too. The V gene is TRBV7-2, the J gene TRBJ2-7; D possibly corresponds to TRBD1 (5 bases). The CDR3 covers 14 residues. Germline assignment: CDR1 SGHTA and CDR2 FQGNSA. Trimming cost V 1 base and J 1 base, with 8 bases left between them. CDR3 DNA sequence: TGTGCCAGCAGCTTAGTTCAGGGTTCCTACGAGCAGTACTTC. Its translation: CASSLVQGSYEQYF.

V gene TRBV5-4 combines with J gene TRBJ2-2, with 8 nucleotides matching TRBD2. Germline lookup yields CDR1 SGHNT and CDR2 YYREEE (reference sequence). The CDR3 is 15 residues long. After removal of 0 bases from V and 4 bases from J, the junction contained 2 bases not matched to a gene. The CDR3 coding sequence is TGTGCCAGCAGCTTGGGGACTAGCAGCACCGGGGAGCTGTTTTTT. Protein: CASSLGTSSTGELFF.

J is TRBJ1-5 and V is TRBV19; 9 bases agree with TRBD1. The V segment lost 7 bases and the J segment 2 bases; nucleotides outside the gene matches: 6. The CDR3 contains 15 residues. Germline CDR1 LNHDA, CDR2 SQIVND (reference sequence). CDR3 amino acids: CASTRDRVGNQPQHF. The CDR3 DNA reads TGTGCCAGTACCAGGGACAGGGTTGGCAATCAGCCCCAGCATTTT.

This clone was observed a single time. J is TRBJ1-2 and V is TRBV15, with D possibly being TRBD1 (5 bases). V was pared by 2 bases and J by 8 bases, with 12 bases between. Germline loops: CDR1 LNHNV, CDR2 YYDKDF (reference sequence). The CDR3 contains 13 residues. CDR3: CATSRPKEGGYTF. Here the CDR3 DNA reads TGTGCCACCAGCAGACCGAAAGAGGGGGGCTACACCTTC.

This chain joins TRBV10-3 and TRBJ2-1; no reliable D call. This CDR3 has 16 residues. The ends were cut back, 3 bases at V and 5 bases at J, with 17 bases in the middle. CDR1 is ENHRY and CDR2 is SYGVKD in the germline V gene. Written as DNA, the CDR3 is TGTGCCATCAGTGAAAGGTTTCCAGCGATTGACAATGAGCAGTTCTTC. This sequence encodes CAISERFPAIDNEQFF.

The chain couples TRBV27 to TRBJ2-1, with 14 bases fitting TRBD2. Per the germline V gene, CDR1 is MNHEY and CDR2 is SMNVEV (reference sequence). After removal of 9 bases from V and 8 bases from J, the junction contained 24 bases not matched to a gene. The CDR3 has 20 residues. CDR3: CASSSPRQTGTSGRGYEQFF. The CDR3 nucleotides read TGTGCCAGTTCATCCCCTCGCCAGACCGGGACTAGCGGGAGAGGCTATGAGCAGTTCTTC.

CDR3 region: CASRSGGRPSTDTQYF. The DNA of the CDR3 is TGTGCCAGCAGGTCGGGCGGGCGACCTAGCACAGATACGCAGTATTTT. The chain couples TRBV28 to TRBJ2-3; tentatively, D is TRBD2 (5 bases). Per the germline V gene, CDR1 is MDHEN and CDR2 is SYDVKM. V shed 6 bases and J shed 0 bases, with 16 bases lying between them. The CDR3 consists of 16 residues.

Worth noting for this clone: This same CDR3 is encoded by further DNA sequences in the sample. V usage is TRBV18 and J usage is TRBJ1-1, with D uncertain. This CDR3 has 13 amino acids. Trimming shortened V by 2 bases and J by 2 bases, and 6 bases separated the two germline ends. Germline lookup yields CDR1 KGHSH and CDR2 LQKENI. The CDR3 bases are TGTGCCAGCTCACCATTAGCAAACACTGAAGCTTTCTTT. Its translation is CASSPLANTEAFF.

This sequence joins TRBV5-1 and TRBJ2-2, with 8 nucleotides matching TRBD2. Germline loops: CDR1 SGHRS, CDR2 YFSETQ. This CDR3 is built from 18 residues. The ends lost 3 bases at V and 4 bases at J; junction bases unmatched: 14. Here the CDR3 reads CASSSPPTSGTSTGELFF. CDR3 in DNA: TGCGCCAGCAGCTCCCCACCTACTAGCGGTACTTCCACCGGGGAGCTGTTTTTT.

The V gene is TRBV6-1, the J gene TRBJ2-6; D may be TRBD1 (6 bases). Germline V gene data show CDR1 as MNHNS and CDR2 as SASEGT. With 6 bases removed from V and 0 bases from J, the gap between germline ends came to 9 bases. The CDR3 consists of 15 residues. The CDR3: CASRRTASGANVLTF. CDR3 nucleotide sequence: TGTGCCAGCAGGCGGACAGCCTCTGGGGCCAACGTCCTGACTTTC.

This chain links TRBV4-1 with TRBJ2-3; 8 bases line up with TRBD2. Trimming removed 1 base from V and 6 bases from J; junction bases left unmatched: 12. Per the germline V gene, CDR1 is MGHRA and CDR2 is YSYEKL. This CDR3 comprises 17 residues. The CDR3: CASSQVGGLAGGDTQYF. Here the CDR3 DNA reads TGCGCCAGCAGCCAAGTGGGCGGACTAGCCGGAGGGGATACGCAGTATTTT.